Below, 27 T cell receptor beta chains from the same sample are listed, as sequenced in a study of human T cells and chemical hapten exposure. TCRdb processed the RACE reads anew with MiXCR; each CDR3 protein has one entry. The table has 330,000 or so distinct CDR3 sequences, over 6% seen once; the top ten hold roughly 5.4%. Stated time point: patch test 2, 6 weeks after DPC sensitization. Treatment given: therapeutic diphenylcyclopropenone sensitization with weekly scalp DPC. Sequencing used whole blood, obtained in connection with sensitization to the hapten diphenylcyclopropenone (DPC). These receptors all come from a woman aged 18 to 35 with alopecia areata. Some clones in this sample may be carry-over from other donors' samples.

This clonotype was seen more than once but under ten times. CDR3 coding DNA: TGTGCCAGCAGCCCTCGAGACAGTCTATCCTACGAGCAGTACTTC. Translating it yields CASSPRDSLSYEQYF. This rearrangement joins TRBV6-6 to TRBJ2-7, with TRBD1 as a possible D gene (5 bases). This CDR3 contains 15 residues. Trimming took off 6 bases at V and 1 base at J, with 16 bases between the two ends. Germline CDR1 MNHNY, CDR2 SVGAGI (reference sequence).

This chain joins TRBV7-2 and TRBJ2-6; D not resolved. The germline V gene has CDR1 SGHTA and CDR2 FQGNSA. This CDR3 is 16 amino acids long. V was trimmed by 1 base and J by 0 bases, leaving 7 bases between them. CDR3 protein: CASSLGTGSGANVLTF. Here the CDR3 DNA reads TGTGCCAGCAGCTTAGGGACCGGCTCTGGGGCCAACGTCCTGACTTTC.

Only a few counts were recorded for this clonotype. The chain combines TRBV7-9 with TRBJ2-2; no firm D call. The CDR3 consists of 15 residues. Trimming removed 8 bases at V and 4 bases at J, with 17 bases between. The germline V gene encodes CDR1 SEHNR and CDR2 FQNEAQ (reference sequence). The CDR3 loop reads CASRPEVVATGELFF. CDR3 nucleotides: TGTGCCAGCCGTCCCGAGGTAGTAGCCACCGGGGAGCTGTTTTTT.

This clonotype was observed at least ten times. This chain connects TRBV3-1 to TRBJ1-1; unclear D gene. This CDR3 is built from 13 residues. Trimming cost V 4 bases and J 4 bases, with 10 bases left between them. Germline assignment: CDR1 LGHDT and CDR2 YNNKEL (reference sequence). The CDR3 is CASSPSESTEAFF. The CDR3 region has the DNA TGTGCCAGCAGCCCTTCGGAGTCCACTGAAGCTTTCTTT. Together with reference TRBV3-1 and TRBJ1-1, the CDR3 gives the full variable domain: DTAVSQTPKYLVTQMGNDKSIKCEQNLGHDTMYWYKQDSKKFLKIMFSYNNKELIINETVPNRFSPKSPDKAHLNLHINSLELGDSAVYFCASSPSESTEAFFGQGTRLTVV.

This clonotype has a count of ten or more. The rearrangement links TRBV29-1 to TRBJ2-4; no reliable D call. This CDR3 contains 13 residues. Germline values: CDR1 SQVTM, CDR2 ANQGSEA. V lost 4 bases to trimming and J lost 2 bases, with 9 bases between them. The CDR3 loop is CSVVGDPKNIQYF. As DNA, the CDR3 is TGCAGCGTTGTAGGTGATCCCAAAAACATTCAGTACTTC.

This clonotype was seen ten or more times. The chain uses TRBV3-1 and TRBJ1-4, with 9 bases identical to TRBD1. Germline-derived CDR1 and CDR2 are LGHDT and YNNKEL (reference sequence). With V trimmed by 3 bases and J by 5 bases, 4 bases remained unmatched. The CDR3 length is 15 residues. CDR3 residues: CASSHFDRGNEKLFF. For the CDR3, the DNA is TGTGCCAGCAGCCACTTCGACAGGGGGAATGAAAAACTGTTTTTT.

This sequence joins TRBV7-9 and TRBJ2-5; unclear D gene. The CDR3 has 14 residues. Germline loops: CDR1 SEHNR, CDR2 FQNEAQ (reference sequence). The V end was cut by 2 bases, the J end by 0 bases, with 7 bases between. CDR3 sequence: CASSLRQYQETQYF. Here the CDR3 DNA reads TGTGCCAGCAGCTTACGACAATACCAAGAGACCCAGTACTTC. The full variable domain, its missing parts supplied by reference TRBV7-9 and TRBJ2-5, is DTGVSQNPRHKITKRGQNVTFRCDPISEHNRLYWYRQTLGQGPEFLTYFQNEAQLEKSRLLSDRFSAERPKGSFSTLEIQRTEQGDSAMYLCASSLRQYQETQYFGPGTRLLVL.

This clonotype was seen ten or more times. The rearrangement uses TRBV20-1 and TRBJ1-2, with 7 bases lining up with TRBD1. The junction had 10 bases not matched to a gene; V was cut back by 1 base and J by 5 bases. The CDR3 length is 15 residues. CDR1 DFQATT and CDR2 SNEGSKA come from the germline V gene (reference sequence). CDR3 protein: CSARVPRQGFYGYTF. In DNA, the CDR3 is TGCAGTGCTAGAGTGCCGAGACAGGGCTTTTATGGCTACACCTTC.

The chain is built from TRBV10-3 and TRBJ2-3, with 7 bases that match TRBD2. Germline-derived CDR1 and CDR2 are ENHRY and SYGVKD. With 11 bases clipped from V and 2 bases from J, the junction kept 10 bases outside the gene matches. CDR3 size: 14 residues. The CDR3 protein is CAGREGLLTDTQYF. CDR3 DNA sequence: TGTGCCGGGAGGGAGGGGCTACTCACAGATACGCAGTATTTT.

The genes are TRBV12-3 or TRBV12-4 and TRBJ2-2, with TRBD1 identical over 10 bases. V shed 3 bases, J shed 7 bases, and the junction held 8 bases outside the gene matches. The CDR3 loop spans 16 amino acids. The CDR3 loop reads CASSFPRDRGSGELFF. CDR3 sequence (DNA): TGTGCCAGCAGTTTCCCCAGGGACAGGGGTAGCGGGGAGCTGTTTTTT.

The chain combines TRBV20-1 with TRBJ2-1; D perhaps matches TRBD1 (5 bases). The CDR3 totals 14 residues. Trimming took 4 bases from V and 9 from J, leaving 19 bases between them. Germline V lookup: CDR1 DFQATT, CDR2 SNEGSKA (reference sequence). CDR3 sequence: CSAKGSLQGTEQFF. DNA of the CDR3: TGCAGTGCTAAGGGATCCCTTCAGGGAACTGAGCAGTTCTTC.

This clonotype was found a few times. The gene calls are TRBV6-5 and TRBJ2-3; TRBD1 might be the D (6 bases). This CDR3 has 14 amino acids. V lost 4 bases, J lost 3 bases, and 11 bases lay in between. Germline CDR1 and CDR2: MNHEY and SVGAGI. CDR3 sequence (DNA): TGTGCCAGCAGTTCTGGTAGGGGGACAGATACGCAGTATTTT. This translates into CASSSGRGTDTQYF.

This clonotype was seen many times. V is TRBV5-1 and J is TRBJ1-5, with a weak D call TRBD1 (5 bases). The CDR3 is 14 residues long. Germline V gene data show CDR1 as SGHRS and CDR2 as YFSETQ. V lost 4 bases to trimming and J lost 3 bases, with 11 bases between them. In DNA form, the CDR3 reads TGCGCCAGCAGCCCGGGGACTGCCAATCAGCCCCAGCATTTT. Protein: CASSPGTANQPQHF.

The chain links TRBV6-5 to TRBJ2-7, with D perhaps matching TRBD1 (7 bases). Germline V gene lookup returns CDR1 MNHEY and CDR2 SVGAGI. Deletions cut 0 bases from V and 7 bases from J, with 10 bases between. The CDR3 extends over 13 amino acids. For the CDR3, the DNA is TGTGCCAGCAGTTACTCAGCAGGGGGGGAGCAGTACTTC. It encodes CASSYSAGGEQYF.

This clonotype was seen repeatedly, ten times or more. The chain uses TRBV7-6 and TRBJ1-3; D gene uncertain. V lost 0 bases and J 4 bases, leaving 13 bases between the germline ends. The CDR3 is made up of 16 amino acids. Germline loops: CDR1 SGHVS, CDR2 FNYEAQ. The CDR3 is CASSLAPPLRGNTIYF. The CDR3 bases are TGTGCCAGCAGCTTAGCGCCCCCACTGAGGGGAAACACCATATATTTT. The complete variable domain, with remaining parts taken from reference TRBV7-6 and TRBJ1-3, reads GAGVSQSPRYKVTKRGQDVALRCDPISGHVSLYWYRQALGQGPEFLTYFNYEAQQDKSGLPNDRFSAERPEGSISTLTIQRTEQRDSAMYRCASSLAPPLRGNTIYFGEGSWLTVV.

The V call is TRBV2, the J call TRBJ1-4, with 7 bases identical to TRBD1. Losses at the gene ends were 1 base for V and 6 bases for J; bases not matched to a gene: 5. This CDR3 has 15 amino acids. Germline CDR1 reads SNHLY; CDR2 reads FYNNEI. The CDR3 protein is CASSEDRTGYEKLFF. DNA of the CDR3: TGTGCCAGCAGTGAAGACCGGACAGGATATGAAAAACTGTTTTTT.

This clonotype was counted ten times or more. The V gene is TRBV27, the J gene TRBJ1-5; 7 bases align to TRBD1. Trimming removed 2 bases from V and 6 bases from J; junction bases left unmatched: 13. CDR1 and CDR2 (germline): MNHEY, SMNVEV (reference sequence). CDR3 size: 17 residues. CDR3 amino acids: CASSLGGGSSRSQPQHF. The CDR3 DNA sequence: TGTGCCAGCAGTTTAGGAGGGGGCTCTAGTCGAAGTCAGCCCCAGCATTTT.

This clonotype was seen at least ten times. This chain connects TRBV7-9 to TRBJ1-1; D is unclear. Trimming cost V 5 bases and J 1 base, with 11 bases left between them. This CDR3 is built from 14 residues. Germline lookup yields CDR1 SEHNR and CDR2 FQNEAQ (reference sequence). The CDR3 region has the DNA TGTGCCAGCAGCCGTAAAACAGAGAACACTGAAGCTTTCTTT. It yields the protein CASSRKTENTEAFF.

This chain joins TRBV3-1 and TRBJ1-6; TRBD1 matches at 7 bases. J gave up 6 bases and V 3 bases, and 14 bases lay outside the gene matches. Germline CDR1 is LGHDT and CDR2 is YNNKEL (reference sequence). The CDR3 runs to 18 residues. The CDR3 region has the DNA TGTGCCAGCAGCCAGATGCCGGCAGGGACAGTGAGTAATTCACCCCTCCACTTT. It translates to CASSQMPAGTVSNSPLHF. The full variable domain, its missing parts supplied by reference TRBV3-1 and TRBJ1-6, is DTAVSQTPKYLVTQMGNDKSIKCEQNLGHDTMYWYKQDSKKFLKIMFSYNNKELIINETVPNRFSPKSPDKAHLNLHINSLELGDSAVYFCASSQMPAGTVSNSPLHFGNGTRLTVT.

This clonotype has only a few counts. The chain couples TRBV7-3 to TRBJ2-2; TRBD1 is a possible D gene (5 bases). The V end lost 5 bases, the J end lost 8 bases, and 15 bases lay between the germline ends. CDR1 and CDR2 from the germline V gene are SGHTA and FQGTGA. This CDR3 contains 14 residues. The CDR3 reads CASSPGWRTGELFF. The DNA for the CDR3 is TGTGCCAGCAGCCCCGGTTGGCGGACAGGGGAGCTGTTTTTT.

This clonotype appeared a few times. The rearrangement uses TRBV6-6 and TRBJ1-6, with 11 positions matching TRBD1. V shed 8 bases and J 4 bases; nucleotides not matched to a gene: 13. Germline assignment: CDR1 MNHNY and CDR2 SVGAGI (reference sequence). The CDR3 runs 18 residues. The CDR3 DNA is TGTGCCAGCGTGCCGGGACAGGGGGAGCCGGGGTATAATTCACCCCTCCACTTT. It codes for CASVPGQGEPGYNSPLHF.

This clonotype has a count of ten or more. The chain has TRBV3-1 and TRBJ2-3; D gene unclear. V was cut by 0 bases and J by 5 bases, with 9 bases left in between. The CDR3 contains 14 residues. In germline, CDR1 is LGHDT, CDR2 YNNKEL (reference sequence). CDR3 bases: TGTGCCAGCAGCCAAGATCCCCCGGGAGATACGCAGTATTTT. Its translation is CASSQDPPGDTQYF.

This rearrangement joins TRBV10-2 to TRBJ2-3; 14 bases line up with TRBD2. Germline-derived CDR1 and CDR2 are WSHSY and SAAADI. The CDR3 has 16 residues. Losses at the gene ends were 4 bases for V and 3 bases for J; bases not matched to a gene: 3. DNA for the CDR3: TGCGCCAGCAGTGTGACTAGCGGGGGGGAAACAGATACGCAGTATTTT. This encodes CASSVTSGGETDTQYF.

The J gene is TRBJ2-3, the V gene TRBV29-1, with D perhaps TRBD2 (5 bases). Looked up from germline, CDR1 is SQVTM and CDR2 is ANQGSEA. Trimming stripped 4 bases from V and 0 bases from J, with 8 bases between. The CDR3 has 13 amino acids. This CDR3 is CSVVGDSTDTQYF. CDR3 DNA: TGCAGCGTTGTGGGAGACAGCACAGATACGCAGTATTTT.

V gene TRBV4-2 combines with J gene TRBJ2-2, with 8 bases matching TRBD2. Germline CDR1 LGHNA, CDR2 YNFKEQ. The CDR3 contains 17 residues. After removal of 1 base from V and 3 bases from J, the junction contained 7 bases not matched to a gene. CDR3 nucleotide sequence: TGTGCCAGCAGCCAAGGAGACCTAGCGGGCGACACCGGGGAGCTGTTTTTT. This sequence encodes CASSQGDLAGDTGELFF.

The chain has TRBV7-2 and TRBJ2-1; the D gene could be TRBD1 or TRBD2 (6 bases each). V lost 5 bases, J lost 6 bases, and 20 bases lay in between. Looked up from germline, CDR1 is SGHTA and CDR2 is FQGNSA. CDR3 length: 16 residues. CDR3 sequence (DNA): TGTGCCAGCAGCCTCCCTGGGGGGCGCCTGGTCAATGAGCAGTTCTTC. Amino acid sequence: CASSLPGGRLVNEQFF.

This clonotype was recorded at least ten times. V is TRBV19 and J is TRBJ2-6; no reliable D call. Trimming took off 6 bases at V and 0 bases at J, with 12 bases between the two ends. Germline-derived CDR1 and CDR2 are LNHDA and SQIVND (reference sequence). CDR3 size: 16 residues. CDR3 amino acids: CASSYVGFSGANVLTF. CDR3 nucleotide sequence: TGTGCCAGTAGCTATGTGGGATTCTCTGGGGCCAACGTCCTGACTTTC.